Presented here are 27 T cell receptor beta chains from one specimen sequenced in a study of blood T cell repertoires in COVID-19. Only in-frame clones appear in the TCRdb table, and some are missing; sequencing was by immunoSEQ multiplex PCR. This table has under 300,000 clones, 80% to 90% appearing once. Specimen: PBMCs or T cells enriched from blood (not recorded which). The receptors stem from a woman aged 50 to 60 who had recovered from COVID-19.

This chain joins TRBV27 and TRBJ2-7, with a weak D call TRBD2 (6 bases). Germline loops: CDR1 MNHEY, CDR2 SMNVEV (reference sequence). Trimming took off 8 bases at V and 2 bases at J, with 10 bases between the two ends. This CDR3 is built from 12 residues. This chain's CDR3 is CASGTDTYEQYF. CDR3 in DNA: TGTGCCAGCGGGACTGACACCTACGAGCAGTACTTC.

This clone came up once. V gene TRBV15 combines with J gene TRBJ2-7; D ambiguous. The germline V gene has CDR1 LNHNV and CDR2 YYDKDF (reference sequence). V lost 5 bases, J lost 4 bases, and 15 bases lay in between. This CDR3 has 14 residues. CDR3 region: CATSPDRVQYEQYF. DNA for the CDR3: TGTGCCACCAGCCCAGATCGAGTACAGTACGAGCAGTACTTC.

This sequence joins TRBV28 and TRBJ2-2; D is perhaps TRBD2 (6 bases). V was shortened by 3 bases and J by 3 bases, with 8 bases between the two germline ends. CDR1 and CDR2 (germline): MDHEN, SYDVKM. CDR3 length: 14 amino acids. CDR3 amino acids: CASSFAGYTGELFF. CDR3 nucleotide sequence: TGTGCCAGCAGTTTCGCGGGGTACACCGGGGAGCTGTTTTTT.

The chain has TRBV6-5 and TRBJ2-1; 8 positions match TRBD1. This CDR3 is 14 amino acids long. The V segment lost 6 bases and the J segment 4 bases; nucleotides outside the gene matches: 5. Germline lookup yields CDR1 MNHEY and CDR2 SVGAGI. CDR3 DNA sequence: TGTGCCAGCAGCCGGACAGGGCAATACAATGAGCAGTTCTTC. Encoded protein: CASSRTGQYNEQFF.

The V gene is TRBV4-1, the J gene TRBJ1-5; 9 bases match TRBD1. The V segment lost 4 bases and the J segment 7 bases; nucleotides outside the gene matches: 11. Germline V gene data show CDR1 as MGHRA and CDR2 as YSYEKL. The CDR3 contains 16 residues. CDR3 sequence: CASSLHGTGFGQPQHF. The CDR3 DNA sequence: TGCGCCAGCAGCCTACACGGGACAGGGTTCGGGCAGCCCCAGCATTTT.

The chain has TRBV29-1 and TRBJ2-1; TRBD2 matches at 12 bases. Germline trimming cut 7 bases from V and 12 bases from J; bases unmatched to any gene: 13. This CDR3 contains 14 residues. CDR1 SQVTM and CDR2 ANQGSEA come from the germline V gene. For the CDR3, the DNA is TGCAGCGCAGGACTGACTAGCGGGAGTGGTGTGCAGTTCTTC. Encoded protein: CSAGLTSGSGVQFF.

The CDR3, as DNA: TGCGCCAGCAGCTTCGGCGGGTTGGGAGAGACCCAGTACTTC. This encodes CASSFGGLGETQYF. J is TRBJ2-5 and V is TRBV5-1, with D tentatively TRBD2 (5 bases). The CDR3 extends over 14 amino acids. The germline CDR1 and CDR2 sequences are SGHRS and YFSETQ. V lost 2 bases and J lost 4, with 12 bases in between.

This clone was observed a few times. The V and J genes are TRBV11-2 and TRBJ2-7; the D is unclear. Trimming left V 4 bases short and J 4 bases short, with 5 bases between. The germline V gene has CDR1 SGHAT and CDR2 FQNNGV. CDR3 length: 11 amino acids. The CDR3 DNA reads as TGTGCCAGCAGCTCCATGTACGAGCAGTACTTC. It encodes CASSSMYEQYF.

The chain is built from TRBV27 and TRBJ2-1, with TRBD2 matching 10 bases. Germline CDR1 reads MNHEY; CDR2 reads SMNVEV (reference sequence). The CDR3 consists of 18 residues. V shed 0 bases, J shed 4 bases, and the junction held 9 bases outside the gene matches. The CDR3: CASSLSNPLAGVYNEQFF. The CDR3 bases are TGTGCCAGCAGTTTATCGAACCCTCTAGCGGGAGTTTACAATGAGCAGTTCTTC.

This clone was picked up one time. The V call is TRBV28, the J call TRBJ1-5, with unresolved D. Germline-derived CDR1 and CDR2 are MDHEN and SYDVKM. V gave up 5 bases and J gave up 4 bases, with 6 bases separating them. This CDR3 has 12 residues. DNA of the CDR3: TGTGCCAGCAGTCCTAGTAATCAGCCCCAGCATTTT. Translated, it gives CASSPSNQPQHF.

This clone has only a few counts. The junction shows a germline mismatch at one end, possibly a read error. V is TRBV27 and J is TRBJ2-5, with 10 bases lining up with TRBD2. The CDR3 is 15 amino acids. Germline CDR1 reads MNHEY; CDR2 reads SMNVEV (reference sequence). The CDR3 sequence is CASSISSGRSSSQYF. CDR3 DNA: TGTGCCAGCAGTATATCTAGCGGGAGAAGTTCTTCCCAGTACTTC.

The chain links TRBV7-2 to TRBJ2-7; 8 bases fit TRBD2. After removal of 5 bases from V and 7 bases from J, the junction contained 16 bases not matched to a gene. The CDR3 is 16 amino acids. CDR1 and CDR2 (germline): SGHTA, FQGNSA. CDR3 nucleotides: TGTGCCAGCAGCACGGTAGCGGGATCTACGCGGGGGGAGCAGTACTTC. This encodes CASSTVAGSTRGEQYF.

The chain links TRBV18 to TRBJ1-5; D remains unclear. The CDR3 is 12 residues long. The V end lost 4 bases, the J end lost 10 bases, and 11 bases lay between the germline ends. Germline CDR1 and CDR2: KGHSH and LQKENI. This CDR3 is CASSLERGPQHF. The CDR3 DNA reads TGTGCCAGCTCACTGGAACGAGGCCCCCAGCATTTT.

This chain joins TRBV2 and TRBJ1-1, with no clear D. Between the trimmed V and J ends, which lost 1 base and 2 bases, there was a span of 11 bases. Germline V gene data show CDR1 as SNHLY and CDR2 as FYNNEI. This CDR3 comprises 15 residues. The CDR3 reads CASSEDLTPNTEAFF. The DNA for the CDR3 is TGTGCCAGCAGTGAAGATCTGACACCAAACACTGAAGCTTTCTTT.

The rearrangement joins TRBV28 to TRBJ2-7; D is ambiguous. Germline V CDR1 and CDR2: MDHEN, SYDVKM. The CDR3 length is 14 residues. V shed 6 bases and J shed 3 bases, with 15 bases lying between them. CDR3 region: CASSPRHSLYEQYF. The CDR3 nucleotides are TGTGCCAGCAGCCCCAGACACAGCCTCTACGAGCAGTACTTC.

This chain joins TRBV7-3 and TRBJ2-7, with 7 bases matching TRBD2. Germline CDR1 and CDR2: SGHTA and FQGTGA. The CDR3 spans 15 residues. J gave up 4 bases and V 5 bases, and 11 bases lay outside the gene matches. The CDR3 loop is CASSPWQGGAYEQYF. The DNA of the CDR3 is TGTGCCAGCAGCCCCTGGCAGGGAGGGGCTTACGAGCAGTACTTC.

This clone was seen just once. This sequence joins TRBV5-1 and TRBJ1-4, with D hard to call. This CDR3 spans 15 amino acids. Trimming cost V 1 base and J 1 base, with 8 bases left between them. Germline loops: CDR1 SGHRS, CDR2 YFSETQ. This chain's CDR3 is CASSLMPGTNEKLFF. CDR3 bases: TGCGCCAGCAGCTTGATGCCAGGAACTAATGAAAAACTGTTTTTT.

The chain joins TRBV10-3 to TRBJ2-7; D gene unclear. The CDR3 totals 10 residues. Germline assignment: CDR1 ENHRY and CDR2 SYGVKD. Trimming cost V 8 bases and J 6 bases, with 8 bases left between them. The CDR3 DNA is TGTGCCATCGGAGACGGCGAGCAGTACTTC. This translates into CAIGDGEQYF.

This chain joins TRBV7-2 and TRBJ2-2; TRBD2 agrees at 8 bases. The CDR3 extends over 17 amino acids. CDR1 and CDR2 (germline): SGHTA, FQGNSA. Trimming at V came to 0 bases and at J to 7 bases, leaving 10 bases not matched to a gene. CDR3 DNA sequence: TGTGCCAGCAGCTTAGCCGCGGGAGGTGCGATTCTCGGGGAGCTGTTTTTT. It encodes CASSLAAGGAILGELFF.

This clone appeared a single time. V is TRBV2 and J is TRBJ2-6; D unresolved. CDR3 size: 14 residues. The germline V gene has CDR1 SNHLY and CDR2 FYNNEI. The germline V and J ends were trimmed by 4 bases and 1 base, with 5 bases remaining between them. CDR3 DNA sequence: TGTGCCAGCAGTGTAGAATCTGGGGCCAACGTCCTGACTTTC. Translated, it gives CASSVESGANVLTF. Variable domain in full (rest from reference TRBV2 and TRBJ2-6): EPEVTQTPSHQVTQMGQEVILRCVPISNHLYFYWYRQILGQKVEFLVSFYNNEISEKSEIFDDQFSVERPDGSNFTLKIRSTKLEDSAMYFCASSVESGANVLTFGAGSRLTVL.

This chain joins TRBV5-1 and TRBJ2-1, with 10 bases lining up with TRBD2. Germline CDR1 and CDR2: SGHRS and YFSETQ. The CDR3 sequence is 15 residues long. The J segment lost 15 bases and the V segment lost 0 bases, leaving 12 bases of the junction unmatched. The CDR3 loop is CASSLALTSGEGRFF. The CDR3 nucleotides are TGCGCCAGCAGCTTGGCCTTAACTAGCGGGGAGGGTAGGTTCTTC. The whole variable domain, remainder taken from reference TRBV5-1 and TRBJ2-1, is KAGVTQTPRYLIKTRGQQVTLSCSPISGHRSVSWYQQTPGQGLQFLFEYFSETQRNKGNFPGRFSGRQFSNSRSEMNVSTLELGDSALYLCASSLALTSGEGRFFGPGTRLTVL.

DNA for the CDR3: TGCGCCAGCAGTCAATCTGTAATTCTAGCCAAAAACATTCAGTACTTC. It encodes CASSQSVILAKNIQYF. The chain uses TRBV23-1 and TRBJ2-4, with D unclear. TRBV23-1 is classed as an ORF, of uncertain function. Trimming left V 0 bases short and J 0 bases short, with 9 bases between. The CDR3 contains 16 residues.

A remark on this clone: The junction departs from germline at one end; a sequencing error may be responsible. The chain couples TRBV5-4 to TRBJ2-7; TRBD1 is a possible D gene (6 bases). The germline CDR1 and CDR2 sequences are SGHNT and YYREEE (reference sequence). This CDR3 has 13 residues. The chain's CDR3 is CASSLNNRDRWSF. The DNA of the CDR3 is TGTGCCAGCAGCTTGAATAACAGGGACCGTTGGTCCTTC. Using reference TRBV5-4 and TRBJ2-7 for the parts outside the CDR3, the full variable domain is ETGVTQSPTHLIKTRGQQVTLRCSSQSGHNTVSWYQQALGQGPQFIFQYYREEENGRGNFPPRFSGLQFPNYSSELNVNALELDDSALYLCASSLNNRDRWSFGPGTRLTVT.

For the CDR3, the DNA is TGTGCCAGCAGCTTAGTTGGCAGGGGGGATGAAAAACTGTTTTTT. This encodes CASSLVGRGDEKLFF. This chain joins TRBV11-2 and TRBJ1-4; TRBD1 matches at 7 bases. The CDR3 runs to 15 residues. Per the germline V gene, CDR1 is SGHAT and CDR2 is FQNNGV. V gave up 1 base and J gave up 6 bases; unmatched junction bases: 5.

This clone was observed once. The chain is built from TRBV15 and TRBJ1-1; 7 bases agree with TRBD1. CDR1 and CDR2 from the germline V gene are LNHNV and YYDKDF (reference sequence). V lost 5 bases, J lost 1 base, and 7 bases stayed unmatched. This CDR3 has 15 residues. The CDR3 protein is CATSPSGQRNTEAFF. In DNA form, the CDR3 reads TGTGCCACCAGCCCTTCGGGACAGAGGAACACTGAAGCTTTCTTT.

V usage is TRBV7-9 and J usage is TRBJ1-6; tentative D call: TRBD1 (6 bases). This CDR3 has 15 residues. Trimming left V 1 base short and J 10 bases short, with 14 bases between. Germline CDR1 is SEHNR and CDR2 is FQNEAQ (reference sequence). CDR3 DNA sequence: TGTGCCAGCAGCTTAGTTGTCAGGGGCAGATCACCCCTCCACTTT. As protein: CASSLVVRGRSPLHF.

The rearrangement links TRBV2 to TRBJ1-2, with 9 positions matching TRBD1. The CDR3 sequence is 15 residues long. The ends lost 7 bases at V and 4 bases at J; junction bases unmatched: 10. The germline CDR1 and CDR2 sequences are SNHLY and FYNNEI. CDR3 nucleotide sequence: TGTGCCAGCACGGACAGGGGATTTCAAAGCTATGGCTACACCTTC. Protein product: CASTDRGFQSYGYTF. Full variable domain (missing parts from reference TRBV2 and TRBJ1-2): EPEVTQTPSHQVTQMGQEVILRCVPISNHLYFYWYRQILGQKVEFLVSFYNNEISEKSEIFDDQFSVERPDGSNFTLKIRSTKLEDSAMYFCASTDRGFQSYGYTFGSGTRLTVV.